This TCR beta chain stems from a study of blood T cell repertoires in COVID-19. Study at large: COVID-19 samples, acute and convalescent, were from the United States, Italy and Spain. PBMCs, B-cell-depleted T cells, or T cells provided the cDNA or gDNA that made up the material.

Source study methods: Amplification of reference gene primers was used by the study to estimate nucleated cell counts. Clones were sequenced by immunoSEQ multiplex PCR, and TCRdb holds only the in-frame ones, with some missing. The DNA gave D and trimming, while V, J and clone size come from that table. The repertoire consists of approximately 150,000 clones, with 75% to 90% occurring once and the leading ten covering about 10%. Material for sequencing was peripheral blood. The sequence came from a man between 60 and 75 years old with active or convalescent COVID-19.

Here the CDR3 reads CSARDQGPGYF. Written as DNA, the CDR3 is TGCAGTGCTAGAGATCAGGGGCCGGGGTACTTC. V gene TRBV20-1 combines with J gene TRBJ2-7; weak D call: TRBD1 (6 bases). Germline V gene sequence: CDR1 DFQATT, CDR2 SNEGSKA (reference sequence). V was cut by 0 bases and J by 12 bases, with 12 bases left in between. The CDR3 runs 11 residues.